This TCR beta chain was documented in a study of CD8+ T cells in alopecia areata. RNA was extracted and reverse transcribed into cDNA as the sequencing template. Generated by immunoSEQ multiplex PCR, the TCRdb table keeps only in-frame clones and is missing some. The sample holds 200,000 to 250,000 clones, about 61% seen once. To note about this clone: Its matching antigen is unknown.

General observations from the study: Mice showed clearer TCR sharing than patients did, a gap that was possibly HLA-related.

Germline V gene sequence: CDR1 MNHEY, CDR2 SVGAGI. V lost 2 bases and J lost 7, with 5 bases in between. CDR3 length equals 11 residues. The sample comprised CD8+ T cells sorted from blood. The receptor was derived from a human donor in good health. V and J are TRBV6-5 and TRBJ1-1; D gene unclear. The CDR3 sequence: CASSYRFEAFF. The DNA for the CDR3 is TGTGCCAGCAGTTACAGGTTTGAAGCTTTCTTT.